The entry that follows covers one TCR beta chain sequence. Sample time point: persistent/refractory GD, antithyroid drugs over 5 years with positive TRAb. Extracted PBMC RNA gave rise to the TCR library. In this cohort, patients came from an endocrinology department located in Xi'an, China. These data are taken from a study of regulatory T cells in long-lasting Graves disease. This CDR3 comprises 16 residues. From germline, CDR1 is LNHDA and CDR2 SQIVND (reference sequence). V lost 1 base, J lost 4 bases, and 7 bases stayed unmatched. Arm-PCR of CDR3 regions and iRepertoire HTBI primers were used to build TCR beta libraries. TCRdb fed the multiplex PCR reads into MiXCR, producing one record per CDR3 protein. This sample has a few hundred thousand distinct CDR3 sequences, with about a quarter found just once.

This sequence joins TRBV19 and TRBJ1-5; 7 positions match TRBD1. This material consisted of peripheral blood mononuclear cells (PBMCs), taken when the disease was refractory, from a patient treated with antithyroid drugs. The source is a female donor with Graves disease. This CDR3 is CASSIGTRDRNQPQHF. In DNA form, the CDR3 reads TGTGCCAGTAGTATAGGGACAAGGGACAGAAATCAGCCCCAGCATTTT.